The rows below give T cell receptor beta chains drawn from one sample of a study of T cells in Graves' hyperthyroidism and ophthalmopathy. Via MiXCR, TCRdb re-called the multiplex PCR reads, giving one row per CDR3 protein. This table holds approximately 640,000 distinct CDR3 sequences, roughly 17% found once. Sequenced input: blood. Receptors were obtained from a woman in her twenties or thirties with Graves' hyperthyroidism. Both conserved end residues are part of each CDR3. The D gene is left open where the match is weak. Not all rows give a size; the values are once, few, many and, for expanded clones, a class.

J	V	D	length	size	DNA	CDR3
TRBJ2-7	TRBV28	TRBD1	15	many	TGTGCCAGCAGTTTCCCGGACAGGGGGACCTACGAGCAGTACTTC	CASSFPDRGTYEQYF
TRBJ1-5	TRBV2	.	15	many	TGTGCCAGCAGTGACTCCCGGAATAGCAATCAGCCCCAGCATTTT	CASSDSRNSNQPQHF
TRBJ2-1	TRBV20-1	.	15	many	TGCAGTGCTCCCCGGACATTGAGCTCCTACAATGAGCAGTTCTTC	CSAPRTLSSYNEQFF
TRBJ2-1	TRBV10-3	.	14	many	TGTGCCATCGCTCCAGCGCTCTCCTACAATGAGCAGTTCTTC	CAIAPALSYNEQFF
TRBJ2-1	TRBV7-2	TRBD1	15	few	TGTGCCAGCAGCTTTTCCGGGACAGGTTTTTATGAGCAGTTCTTC	CASSFSGTGFYEQFF
TRBJ1-2	TRBV11-3	TRBD1	17	.	TGTGCCAGCAGCTCCCTGACAGGGGAAGGAGCTAACTATGGCTACACCTTC	CASSSLTGEGANYGYTF
TRBJ1-5	TRBV7-8	.	12	.	TGTGCCGGCAGCTTATCTGGTCAGCCCCAGCATTTT	CAGSLSGQPQHF
TRBJ2-7	TRBV5-5	.	15	many	TGTGCCAGCAGCTTGGCAGTGACAGGGACTGGCGAGCAGTACTTC	CASSLAVTGTGEQYF
TRBJ2-2	TRBV2	.	14	many	TGTGCCACCGGATCCGGGACGAACACCGGGGAGCTGTTTTTT	CATGSGTNTGELFF
TRBJ1-5	TRBV10-2	.	13	few	TGCGCCAGCAGCGTACAGGGTCATCAGCCCCAGCATTTT	CASSVQGHQPQHF
TRBJ2-1	TRBV20-1	TRBD2	16	once	TGCAGTGCTAGAGATCCTGCGGGAGGGATGTACAATGAGCAGTTCTTC	CSARDPAGGMYNEQFF
TRBJ2-1	TRBV27	.	16	many	TGTGCCAGCAGTTTATGGCCGACAGGCTCCTACAATGAGCAGTTCTTC	CASSLWPTGSYNEQFF
TRBJ1-2	TRBV18	.	13	many	TGTGCCAGCTCACCAAAACAGGCCGATGGCTACACCTTC	CASSPKQADGYTF
TRBJ2-5	TRBV2	.	13	many	TGTGCCAGCAGCCTTCTAGAGCGCGAGACCCAGTACTTC	CASSLLERETQYF
TRBJ1-2	TRBV5-5	.	16	few	TGTGCCAGCAGCTTGGGAGTCCCCCGGGCGGACTATGGCTACACCTTC	CASSLGVPRADYGYTF
TRBJ2-1	TRBV5-1	TRBD1	16	.	TGCGCCAGCAGCTTACGGGGACAGGGGGCGTGGAATGAGCAGTTCTTC	CASSLRGQGAWNEQFF